This TCR beta chain was profiled in a study of graft-versus-host responses after intestinal transplantation. TCRdb keeps only in-frame clones here, not all; method: immunoSEQ multiplex PCR. The table records roughly 130,000 clones, roughly 91% of them present only once. CDR1 and CDR2 (germline): SGHRS, YFSETQ. V shed 1 base, J shed 0 bases, and the junction held 6 bases outside the gene matches. The CDR3 loop spans 18 amino acids. A word on this clone: What it binds is unknown.

The chain employs TRBV5-1 and TRBJ2-2, with TRBD2 identical over 10 bases. Sequencing used unstimulated CD4+ T cells sorted from spleen or lymph node cells, obtained before intestinal transplant. The sequence derives from a human donor who received an intestinal transplant. The CDR3 region is CASSLSLAGAPNTGELFF. The CDR3 nucleotides are TGCGCCAGCAGCTTGAGTCTAGCGGGAGCCCCGAACACCGGGGAGCTGTTTTTT.